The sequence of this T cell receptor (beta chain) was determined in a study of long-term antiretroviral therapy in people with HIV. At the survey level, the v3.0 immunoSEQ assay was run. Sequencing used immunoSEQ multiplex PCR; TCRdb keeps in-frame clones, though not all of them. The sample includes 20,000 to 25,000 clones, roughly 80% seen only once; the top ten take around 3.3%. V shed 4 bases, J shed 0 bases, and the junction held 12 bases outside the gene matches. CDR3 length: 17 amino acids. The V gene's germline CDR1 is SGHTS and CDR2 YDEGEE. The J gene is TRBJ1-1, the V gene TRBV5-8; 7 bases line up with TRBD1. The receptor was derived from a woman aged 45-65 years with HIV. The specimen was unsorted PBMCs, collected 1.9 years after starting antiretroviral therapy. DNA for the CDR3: TGTGCCAGCAGCGGGAGACAGACAGGGTCAATGAACACTGAAGCTTTCTTT. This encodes CASSGRQTGSMNTEAFF. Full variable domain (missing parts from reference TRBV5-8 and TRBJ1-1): EAGVTQSPTHLIKTRGQQATLRCSPISGHTSVYWYQQALGLGLQFLLWYDEGEERNRGNFPPRFSGRQFPNYSSELNVNALELEDSALYLCASSGRQTGSMNTEAFFGQGTRLTVV.